A single sample is the source of the 10 T cell receptor beta chains below, sequenced in a study of CD8 T cells in ankylosing spondylitis. The study, taken as a whole, reports: A TCR beta motif of under ten highly homologous variants seemed to mark ankylosing spondylitis blood.

One entry per CDR3 protein, called by TCRdb with MiXCR from the 5' RACE reads. The data show 450,000 to 550,000 distinct CDR3 sequences, about 5.7% seen once. These receptors have no known antigen. The sample taken for sequencing was blood, either unsorted or a sorted T cell fraction (not recorded which). Receptors originate from a male donor with ankylosing spondylitis.

This clonotype was counted at least ten times. The chain employs TRBV13 and TRBJ1-4; 7 nucleotides match TRBD1. This CDR3 has 15 residues. CDR1 and CDR2 from the germline V gene are PRHDT and FYEKMQ (reference sequence). Trimming cost V 5 bases and J 5 bases; bases outside gene matches: 8. The CDR3 loop reads CASSLQGYLNEKLFF. The DNA for the CDR3 is TGTGCCAGCAGCCTACAGGGGTACTTGAATGAAAAACTGTTTTTT.

This clonotype occurred many times. J is TRBJ1-1 and V is TRBV4-2, with 8 bases matching TRBD1. There are 15 residues in the CDR3. V was pared by 1 base and J by 5 bases, with 6 bases of the junction left unmatched. Germline values: CDR1 LGHNA, CDR2 YNFKEQ. CDR3 amino acids: CASSQASQGATEAFF. The CDR3 bases are TGTGCCAGCAGCCAAGCTTCGCAGGGGGCAACTGAAGCTTTCTTT.

V gene TRBV6-7 combines with J gene TRBJ2-1; 15 positions agree with TRBD2. TRBV6-7 is an ORF, with its function uncertain. The CDR3 runs to 19 residues. In nucleotides, the CDR3 is TGTGCTCGCCTCGGACTAGCGGGAGGGACACCAAGCTCCTACAATGAGCAGTTCTTC. It specifies CARLGLAGGTPSSYNEQFF.

This clonotype was counted ten times or more. The DNA of the CDR3 is TGTGCCAGCAGTCTCGGGAGACTGGGCAAAAACATTCAGTACTTC. Translation: CASSLGRLGKNIQYF. The gene calls are TRBV28 and TRBJ2-4; D possibly corresponds to TRBD2 (6 bases). The germline V gene encodes CDR1 MDHEN and CDR2 SYDVKM. Deletions cut 5 bases from V and 3 bases from J, with 14 bases between. There are 15 residues in the CDR3.

This clonotype was seen at least ten times. The V gene is TRBV27, the J gene TRBJ1-6, with a tentative D call TRBD1 (5 bases). With 5 bases removed from V and 12 bases from J, the gap between germline ends came to 23 bases. Per germline, CDR1 MNHEY and CDR2 SMNVEV (reference sequence). The length of the CDR3 is 16 residues. The CDR3 nucleotides read TGTGCCAGCAGTCGGCTCTTGCGGGGTCTGGGGGGACCCCTCCACTTT. This sequence encodes CASSRLLRGLGGPLHF.

In its sample, this clonotype was seen many times. The genes are TRBV5-1 and TRBJ2-2; D call uncertain. Germline V gives CDR1 SGHRS, CDR2 YFSETQ. Trimming took off 5 bases at V and 5 bases at J, with 10 bases between the two ends. The CDR3 has 13 amino acids. CDR3: CASSTVETGELFF. Here the CDR3 DNA reads TGCGCCAGCAGTACCGTAGAAACCGGGGAGCTGTTTTTT. The entire variable domain, with the rest obtained from reference TRBV5-1 and TRBJ2-2, is as follows: KAGVTQTPRYLIKTRGQQVTLSCSPISGHRSVSWYQQTPGQGLQFLFEYFSETQRNKGNFPGRFSGRQFSNSRSEMNVSTLELGDSALYLCASSTVETGELFFGEGSRLTVL.

This clonotype was seen ten or more times. The chain links TRBV15 to TRBJ1-2; 7 nucleotides match TRBD1. Trimming removed 8 bases from V and 5 bases from J; junction bases left unmatched: 5. Germline CDR1 LNHNV, CDR2 YYDKDF (reference sequence). This CDR3 region has 12 residues. CDR3 loop: CATSGTEYGYTF. The CDR3, as DNA: TGTGCCACCTCCGGGACAGAGTATGGCTACACCTTC.

This clonotype has ten or more counts. This chain connects TRBV9 to TRBJ2-1; 8 bases align to TRBD2. Germline CDR1 reads SGDLS; CDR2 reads YYNGEE. Unmatched junction bases numbered 6, after V lost 4 bases and J lost 3 bases. The CDR3 extends over 15 amino acids. The CDR3 is CASSPGGGVYNEQFF. In DNA form, the CDR3 reads TGTGCCAGCAGCCCCGGGGGGGGGGTCTACAATGAGCAGTTCTTC.

This clonotype came up many times. The chain combines TRBV20-1 with TRBJ1-2; D gene uncertain. CDR3 size: 11 residues. The germline V gene encodes CDR1 DFQATT and CDR2 SNEGSKA (reference sequence). Deletions cut 5 bases from V and 7 bases from J, with 11 bases between. CDR3 bases: TGCAGTGCTGAGCGGTCTCTTGGCTACACCTTC. Amino acids: CSAERSLGYTF.

This clonotype has ten or more counts. The J gene is TRBJ2-2, the V gene TRBV20-1, with 7 positions matching TRBD2. J lost 4 bases, V lost 0 bases, and 5 bases had no gene match. CDR3 length equals 15 residues. Per the germline V gene, CDR1 is DFQATT and CDR2 is SNEGSKA (reference sequence). The chain's CDR3 is CSARDQSGGTGELFF. CDR3 DNA sequence: TGCAGTGCTAGAGATCAATCGGGAGGCACCGGGGAGCTGTTTTTT.